The clone carrying this TCR beta chain was counted a few times. Through a sample-barcoded 5' primer and a J-beta primer mix, a second PCR was run for about 6 to 11 cycles. MiXCR was run by TCRdb on the 5' RACE reads, yielding one entry per CDR3 protein. The sample records around 1,000,000 distinct CDR3 sequences, approximately 26% being singletons. This sample was included in a study of blood T cells in healthy people across ages. Germline V CDR1 and CDR2: SGHNT, YENEEA. The CDR3 runs to 13 residues. These data are also associated with another study on T cells of mothers and their children.

Input material: blood. The source is a girl aged 2-10 years in good health. This chain connects TRBV11-3 to TRBJ2-5; no definite D call. Gene TRBJ2-7 matches the end of the DNA better, so the J call may be wrong. The CDR3: CASSPRRWYEQYF. The CDR3 DNA reads as TGTGCCAGCAGCCCCCGGCGGTGGTACGAGCAGTACTTC.